The 29 T cell receptor beta chains presented below share a single source sample, sequenced in a study of a mutant IDH1 vaccine in newly diagnosed glioma. TCRdb's table, derived via immunoSEQ multiplex PCR, lists solely in-frame clones and lacks some. The sample consists of 40,000 or so clones, roughly nine tenths of them appearing once. Regarding time point: week 5, during vaccination. Topical imiquimod accompanied each vaccine dose, which consisted of 300 ug of mutant IDH1 20-mer peptide. Antigen specificity for these receptors is unknown. The sequenced sample was PBMCs, obtained from a glioma patient whose treatment included an IDH1 peptide vaccine. The receptor source for this set is a man aged 45 to 65 with glioma.

This chain connects TRBV5-8 to TRBJ2-3; D may be TRBD2 (5 bases). The ends were cut back, 3 bases at V and 3 bases at J, with 14 bases in the middle. CDR1 SGHTS and CDR2 YDEGEE come from the germline V gene. The CDR3 is 15 residues long. As DNA, the CDR3 is TGTGCCAGCAGCTCGGGGAAAATCCTGACAGATACGCAGTATTTT. Amino acid sequence: CASSSGKILTDTQYF.

The J gene is TRBJ1-2, the V gene TRBV30; 8 nucleotides line up with TRBD1. CDR3 size: 15 residues. In germline, CDR1 is GTSNPN, CDR2 SVGIG (reference sequence). V was pared by 1 base and J by 6 bases, with 10 bases of the junction left unmatched. The CDR3 nucleotides read TGTGCCTGGAGTGGGGTCCACAGGGGGTCGAATGGCTACACCTTC. Protein: CAWSGVHRGSNGYTF.

CDR3: CASIRAGGHEQYF. CDR3 nucleotide sequence: TGTGCCAGCATCCGAGCGGGGGGCCACGAGCAGTACTTC. V usage is TRBV6-5 and J usage is TRBJ2-7, with TRBD2 matching 9 bases. The length of the CDR3 is 13 residues. Germline assignment: CDR1 MNHEY and CDR2 SVGAGI. V shed 7 bases and J 5 bases; nucleotides not matched to a gene: 6.

V gene TRBV29-1 combines with J gene TRBJ1-2, with D unclear. Germline V gives CDR1 SQVTM, CDR2 ANQGSEA. The CDR3 covers 11 residues. Trimming left V 4 bases short and J 5 bases short, with 8 bases between. The CDR3 reads CSVVLDYGYTF. The CDR3 region has the DNA TGCAGCGTTGTCCTGGATTATGGCTACACCTTC.

This clone has just a few counts. This rearrangement joins TRBV7-3 to TRBJ1-1; 8 bases fit TRBD1. After removal of 0 bases from V and 3 bases from J, the junction contained 6 bases not matched to a gene. The CDR3 has 16 amino acids. Germline V CDR1 and CDR2: SGHTA, FQGTGA. The CDR3 region is CASSLTAGGLDTEAFF. CDR3 nucleotides: TGTGCCAGCAGCTTAACGGCAGGGGGCCTCGACACTGAAGCTTTCTTT.

The sample holds a few counts of this clone. Other DNA sequences in this sample translate to the same CDR3. This chain links TRBV19 with TRBJ1-5; D gene uncertain. Trimming took 2 bases from V and 5 from J, leaving 4 bases between them. Germline-derived CDR1 and CDR2 are LNHDA and SQIVND (reference sequence). This CDR3 spans 12 amino acids. CDR3 coding DNA: TGTGCCAGTAGTATACGGGATCAGCCCCAGCATTTT. This codes for CASSIRDQPQHF.

The V call is TRBV10-3, the J call TRBJ2-3; D not resolved. The CDR3 runs 14 residues. Germline CDR1 and CDR2: ENHRY and SYGVKD. V dropped 5 bases and J dropped 5 bases, with 14 bases sitting between them. CDR3 nucleotide sequence: TGTGCCATCAGTCCCGGGCAGGCGATAGATACGCAGTATTTT. Protein: CAISPGQAIDTQYF.

The genes are TRBV5-1 and TRBJ2-5; D is ambiguous. The germline CDR1 and CDR2 sequences are SGHRS and YFSETQ. Trimming stripped 4 bases from V and 2 bases from J, with 3 bases between. The CDR3 spans 11 residues. CDR3 sequence: CASSLQETQYF. The DNA of the CDR3 is TGCGCCAGCAGCCTGCAAGAGACCCAGTACTTC.

This rearrangement joins TRBV7-8 to TRBJ2-7, with D perhaps matching TRBD1 or TRBD2 (5 bases each). The V and J ends lost 5 bases and 4 bases respectively, with 24 bases between them. The germline V gene has CDR1 SGHVS and CDR2 FQNEAQ. The CDR3 covers 17 residues. CDR3 nucleotide sequence: TGTGCCAGCAGCCCCCAACCGGGGCCACCCAACCTATACGAGCAGTACTTC. Translated, it gives CASSPQPGPPNLYEQYF.

The chain couples TRBV5-4 to TRBJ2-7; TRBD2 matches 14 bases. V was pared by 4 bases and J by 7 bases, with 7 bases of the junction left unmatched. The CDR3 contains 15 residues. From germline, CDR1 is SGHNT and CDR2 YYREEE (reference sequence). CDR3 sequence: CASSGTGLAGEEQYF. CDR3 DNA sequence: TGTGCCAGCAGCGGAACGGGACTAGCGGGAGAAGAGCAGTACTTC. Supplemented by reference TRBV5-4 and TRBJ2-7, the full variable domain reads ETGVTQSPTHLIKTRGQQVTLRCSSQSGHNTVSWYQQALGQGPQFIFQYYREEENGRGNFPPRFSGLQFPNYSSELNVNALELDDSALYLCASSGTGLAGEEQYFGPGTRLTVT.

This chain joins TRBV15 and TRBJ1-4; D is possibly TRBD1 (6 bases). The V end lost 0 bases, the J end lost 8 bases, and 16 bases lay between the germline ends. CDR1 and CDR2 from the germline V gene are LNHNV and YYDKDF (reference sequence). The CDR3 is made up of 16 amino acids. The CDR3 DNA sequence: TGTGCCACCAGCAGAGATTGGGGCCAGGGGTGGGAAAAACTGTTTTTT. This encodes CATSRDWGQGWEKLFF.

In this sample, this clone turned up once. V is TRBV27 and J is TRBJ2-7, with D maybe TRBD1 (7 bases). Trimming removed 5 bases at V and 0 bases at J, with 14 bases between. The length of the CDR3 is 15 residues. Germline loops: CDR1 MNHEY, CDR2 SMNVEV (reference sequence). The CDR3 sequence: CASSRGGQASYEQYF. The DNA of the CDR3 is TGTGCCAGCAGTCGGGGAGGACAGGCCTCCTACGAGCAGTACTTC.

The chain employs TRBV6-5 and TRBJ1-2; no reliable D call. Germline V gene lookup returns CDR1 MNHEY and CDR2 SVGAGI. The CDR3 length is 12 residues. The V and J ends lost 4 bases and 5 bases respectively, with 8 bases between them. CDR3 region: CASSSTEYGYTF. CDR3 DNA: TGTGCCAGCAGTTCAACGGAGTATGGCTACACCTTC.

V gene TRBV7-2 combines with J gene TRBJ2-3; TRBD2 matches 7 bases. The ends lost 2 bases at V and 1 base at J; junction bases unmatched: 0. This CDR3 is 14 amino acids long. The germline V gene has CDR1 SGHTA and CDR2 FQGNSA. The chain's CDR3 is CASSLSGGTDTQYF. In DNA form, the CDR3 reads TGTGCCAGCAGCTTAAGCGGGGGCACAGATACGCAGTATTTT.

The rearrangement joins TRBV7-9 to TRBJ1-1, with D perhaps matching TRBD1 (5 bases). V dropped 4 bases and J dropped 5 bases, with 14 bases sitting between them. CDR1 is SEHNR and CDR2 is FQNEAQ in the germline V gene (reference sequence). The CDR3 extends over 14 amino acids. For the CDR3, the DNA is TGTGCCAGCAGCTCCAGGGAAGCTCGGACTGAAGCTTTCTTT. This encodes CASSSREARTEAFF.

The chain links TRBV19 to TRBJ2-7; 10 bases are shared with TRBD1. Germline V gene lookup returns CDR1 LNHDA and CDR2 SQIVND (reference sequence). CDR3 length equals 14 residues. V lost 8 bases, J lost 4 bases, and 8 bases stayed unmatched. DNA for the CDR3: TGTGCCAGTGGACCGGGACAGGGGTTATACGAGCAGTACTTC. It specifies CASGPGQGLYEQYF.

The chain combines TRBV4-3 with TRBJ2-3, with 8 positions matching TRBD2. The junction had 13 bases not matched to a gene; V was cut back by 0 bases and J by 2 bases. The germline gives CDR1 LGHNA, CDR2 YSLEER. The CDR3 runs 19 residues. DNA of the CDR3: TGCGCCAGCAGCCAAGATTTAGGGTCTCTAGCGGGCATCACAGATACGCAGTATTTT. Translated: CASSQDLGSLAGITDTQYF.

The rearrangement uses TRBV29-1 and TRBJ2-3; the match to TRBD1 covers 10 bases. With V trimmed by 6 bases and J by 9 bases, 12 bases remained unmatched. This CDR3 has 14 residues. Germline CDR1 reads SQVTM; CDR2 reads ANQGSEA. In DNA, the CDR3 is TGCAGCGTCCCTATGACAGGGGGCTTCGACACGCAGTATTTT. Translation: CSVPMTGGFDTQYF.

In its sample, this clone was seen a few times. This chain uses TRBV29-1 with TRBJ1-1; D is possibly TRBD1 (6 bases). Germline V gene data show CDR1 as SQVTM and CDR2 as ANQGSEA. The CDR3 contains 11 residues. Deletions cut 3 bases from V and 10 bases from J, with 12 bases between. The CDR3 nucleotides read TGCAGCGTTGAGACAGGCAACGGAGCTTTCTTT. This codes for CSVETGNGAFF.

The V gene is TRBV2, the J gene TRBJ2-7; D uncertain. Trimming removed 2 bases from V and 2 bases from J, with 10 bases in between. The germline V gene has CDR1 SNHLY and CDR2 FYNNEI. The CDR3 runs to 14 residues. CDR3 sequence (DNA): TGTGCCAGCAGTGAACGGCTGCGCACCTACGAGCAGTACTTC. Translating it yields CASSERLRTYEQYF.

The rearrangement uses TRBV6-5 and TRBJ2-7, with unresolved D. V lost 5 bases and J 6 bases, leaving 17 bases between the germline ends. The CDR3 covers 14 residues. The germline gives CDR1 MNHEY, CDR2 SVGAGI. The DNA of the CDR3 is TGTGCCAGCAGTCGCGGTCCCACTATAGGCGAGCAGTACTTC. This codes for CASSRGPTIGEQYF.

CDR3 region: CASSFAGSAGQFF. DNA of the CDR3: TGTGCCAGCAGCTTCGCAGGGTCTGCCGGGCAGTTCTTC. This chain uses TRBV11-2 with TRBJ2-1, with D possibly TRBD1 on 5 matching bases. V was clipped by 3 bases and J by 12 bases, with 15 bases between them. Germline CDR1 SGHAT, CDR2 FQNNGV. CDR3 length equals 13 residues. The complete variable domain, with remaining parts taken from reference TRBV11-2 and TRBJ2-1, reads EAGVAQSPRYKIIEKRQSVAFWCNPISGHATLYWYQQILGQGPKLLIQFQNNGVVDDSQLPKDRFSAERLKGVDSTLKIQPAKLEDSAVYLCASSFAGSAGQFFGPGTRLTVL.

This clone was counted once. The J gene is TRBJ1-2, the V gene TRBV10-2, with a tentative D call TRBD1 (6 bases). The CDR3 consists of 12 residues. Germline V gene sequence: CDR1 WSHSY, CDR2 SAAADI. V was pared by 4 bases and J by 8 bases, with 11 bases between. For the CDR3, the DNA is TGCGCCAGCAGTGCGACAGGTCAAGGCTACACCTTC. It yields the protein CASSATGQGYTF.

The chain combines TRBV2 with TRBJ1-6; 8 positions match TRBD1. Germline V gene data show CDR1 as SNHLY and CDR2 as FYNNEI. J gave up 5 bases and V 10 bases, and 7 bases lay outside the gene matches. CDR3 length equals 14 residues. The CDR3: CATKTGVDNSPLHF. The CDR3, as DNA: TGTGCCACTAAGACAGGGGTTGATAATTCACCCCTCCACTTT.

The chain has TRBV7-8 and TRBJ2-5, with 7 bases that match TRBD1. The closer fit of TRBJ2-7 to the DNA end suggests the J call may be wrong. This CDR3 is built from 13 residues. Germline V gives CDR1 SGHVS, CDR2 FQNEAQ. DNA of the CDR3: TGTGCCAGCAGTTACAGGGGTGGGTACGAGCAGTACTTC. It encodes CASSYRGGYEQYF.

The chain has TRBV7-9 and TRBJ2-7; TRBD2 matches 14 bases. With V trimmed by 0 bases and J by 1 base, 2 bases remained unmatched. The CDR3 sequence is 17 residues long. From germline, CDR1 is SEHNR and CDR2 FQNEAQ (reference sequence). The CDR3 region is CASSLATSGGVSYEQYF. The CDR3 DNA reads as TGTGCCAGCAGCTTAGCGACTAGCGGGGGGGTTTCCTACGAGCAGTACTTC.

This CDR3 reads CASSLTGGWTEAFF. The DNA of the CDR3 is TGTGCCAGCAGTTTGACCGGGGGGTGGACTGAAGCTTTCTTT. The chain combines TRBV27 with TRBJ1-1; a possible D gene is TRBD1 (5 bases). CDR1 is MNHEY and CDR2 is SMNVEV in the germline V gene (reference sequence). Trimming stripped 3 bases from V and 5 bases from J, with 13 bases between. The length of the CDR3 is 14 residues.

The gene calls are TRBV4-1 and TRBJ1-6; the D gene is possibly TRBD1 (6 bases). From germline, CDR1 is MGHRA and CDR2 YSYEKL. The V end was cut by 2 bases, the J end by 7 bases, with 9 bases between. This CDR3 is 14 amino acids long. CDR3 sequence reads: CASSQYRVNSPLHF. The CDR3 DNA reads TGCGCCAGCAGCCAATACAGGGTCAATTCACCCCTCCACTTT.

The chain has TRBV19 and TRBJ1-1; D might be TRBD1 (6 bases). V was shortened by 6 bases and J by 11 bases, with 19 bases between the two germline ends. This CDR3 contains 13 residues. Germline V gene sequence: CDR1 LNHDA, CDR2 SQIVND (reference sequence). The CDR3 nucleotides are TGTGCCAGTAGAGCCGGACAGCCCCGGGAGGCTTTCTTT. Its protein product is CASRAGQPREAFF.